The sequence of this TCR beta chain was determined in a study of blood T cell repertoires in COVID-19. On the study more broadly: Samples came from the United States, Italy and Spain, spanning acute and convalescent COVID-19. T cells, B-cell-depleted T cells, or PBMCs provided the cDNA or gDNA that served as material.

Original data processing: Amplification with reference gene primers provided the estimates of nucleated cell counts. Using immunoSEQ multiplex PCR, the repertoire was profiled, and TCRdb retains in-frame clones only, with some absent. For V, J and clone size, that table is used; D and trimming come from the DNA. Of 240,000 or so clones listed, about 90% are singletons. Germline CDR1 and CDR2: MNHEY and SVGAGI. CDR3 length: 15 residues. Trimming stripped 6 bases from V and 0 bases from J, with 15 bases between. Sequences were obtained from peripheral blood. This TCR came from a man aged 55 to 70 with acute or convalescent COVID-19. V gene TRBV6-5 combines with J gene TRBJ2-7, with a weak D call TRBD2 (5 bases). The CDR3 DNA follows: TGTGCCAGCAGACGCTCCGGGATGCCCTCCTACGAGCAGTACTTC. The encoded protein is CASRRSGMPSYEQYF.